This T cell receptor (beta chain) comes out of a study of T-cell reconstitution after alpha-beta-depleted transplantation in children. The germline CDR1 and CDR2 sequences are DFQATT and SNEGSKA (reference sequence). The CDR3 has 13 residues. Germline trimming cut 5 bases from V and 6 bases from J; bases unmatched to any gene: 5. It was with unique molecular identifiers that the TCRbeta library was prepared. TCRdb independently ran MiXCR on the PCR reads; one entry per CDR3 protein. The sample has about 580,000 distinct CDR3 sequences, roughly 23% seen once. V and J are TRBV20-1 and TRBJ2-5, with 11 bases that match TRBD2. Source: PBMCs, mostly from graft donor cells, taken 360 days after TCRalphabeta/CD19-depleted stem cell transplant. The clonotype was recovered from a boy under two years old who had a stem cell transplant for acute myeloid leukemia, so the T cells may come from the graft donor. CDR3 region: CSALLAGAKTQYF. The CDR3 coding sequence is TGCAGTGCTTTACTAGCGGGGGCCAAGACCCAGTACTTC.